This TCR beta chain originates from a study of a mutant IDH1 vaccine in newly diagnosed glioma. Background on the study: Across weeks 1, 3, 5, 7, 11, 15, 19 and 23, patients received a vaccination each time, eight in all. Patients were started on vaccination 4-6 weeks after radiotherapy alone, or with temozolomide cycles. Prior therapy was radiotherapy, temozolomide, or both; most received both.

Study-level findings and limits: Any relationship between pseudoprogression and changes in top peripheral T cell clonotypes seemed absent.

Time point reported: week 23, last vaccination. Vaccination comprised doses that each held 300 ug of mutant IDH1 20-mer peptide, plus topical imiquimod. Repertoires were generated with immunoSEQ multiplex PCR, while TCRdb's copy carries only in-frame clones and drops some. The sample holds 38,000 or so clones, 81% seen once. The CDR3 sequence is 15 residues long. Trimming removed 4 bases from V and 7 bases from J; junction bases left unmatched: 13. Germline V gene sequence: CDR1 SEHNR, CDR2 FQNEAQ (reference sequence). This clone is labeled large (0.1 to 1%). As yet, its antigen is unknown. The receptor was isolated from a man aged 40-49 years with glioma. The source was PBMCs, collected from a glioma patient whose treatment included an IDH1 peptide vaccine. The gene calls are TRBV7-9 and TRBJ2-7; 7 bases align to TRBD1. CDR3 DNA sequence: TGTGCCAGCAGCTCGACAGGGCCTGGATTTAAAGAGCAGTACTTC. Encoded protein: CASSSTGPGFKEQYF. The whole variable domain, filled in from reference TRBV7-9 and TRBJ2-7, reads DTGVSQNPRHKITKRGQNVTFRCDPISEHNRLYWYRQTLGQGPEFLTYFQNEAQLEKSRLLSDRFSAERPKGSFSTLEIQRTEQGDSAMYLCASSSTGPGFKEQYFGPGTRLTVT.